This is a list of T cell receptor beta chains from one sample in a study of Ad26.COV2.S vaccination and SARS-CoV-2 variants. Assay used: immunoSEQ multiplex PCR; TCRdb lists only in-frame clones, some missing. The sample lists roughly 320,000 clones, about 82% occurring once. The sequences come from peripheral blood, collected in a trial of Ad26.COV2.S vaccine versus placebo. Receptors were obtained from a person between 18 and 65 years old who received the Ad26.COV2.S COVID-19 vaccine or a placebo. Each CDR3 is given without its conserved first and last residue. The order of the fields is J gene, V gene, CDR3 protein.

TRBJ1-2 TRBV6-6 ASRDRGLDYGYT
TRBJ2-7 TRBV6-5 ASSYSVQGASEQY
TRBJ2-5 TRBV5-1 ASSKGTSGGEETQY
TRBJ1-5 TRBV28 ASRDGQGPNQPQH
TRBJ1-4 TRBV6-5 ASRTGLINEKLF
TRBJ1-5 TRBV5-1 ASSLGISGSNQPQH
TRBJ2-1 TRBV5-4 ASSRVGQGDFSPPEQF
TRBJ2-3 TRBV28 AGSGGGDTQY
TRBJ2-2 TRBV27 ASSLGTSGGTGELF
TRBJ2-7 TRBV5-1 ASSPGQGNIVPPYEQY
TRBJ1-4 TRBV5-8 ASSRTDNEKLF
TRBJ2-5 TRBV2 ASRMTGLQETQY
TRBJ2-5 TRBV28 ASRRGPETQY
TRBJ1-3 TRBV10-3 AISERGRVGNTIY
TRBJ2-1 TRBV7-3 ASSPQPAGSHEQF
TRBJ1-1 TRBV5-1 ASSLDPGGTEAF
TRBJ1-4 TRBV7-8 ASSPPGRGREKLF
TRBJ1-1 TRBV7-2 ASNQLGGREWSEAF
TRBJ1-2 TRBV5-1 ASSLGPGQLYGYT
TRBJ2-3 TRBV28 ASSFTLGGGVADTQY
TRBJ1-1 TRBV18 ASSPAVNTEAF
TRBJ2-4 TRBV5-1 ASSLDGGGPKNIQY
TRBJ1-1 TRBV4-1 ASSQEWNRGMNTEAF
TRBJ2-1 TRBV19 ASSIKGRTYNEQF
TRBJ1-4 TRBV2 ASSSQGGSEKLF
TRBJ1-1 TRBV19 ASSISLTTTEAF